Below are 9 T cell receptor beta chains sequenced from a single sample in a study of T cell responses to AZD1222 COVID-19 vaccine (dated by TCRdb to 2020 to 2023). The meaning of the sample's time point label: about 28 days (+/-7) after the second vaccine dose. Libraries came from the immunoSEQ multiplex PCR assay. The source is immuneACCESS, and TCRdb retained only in-frame sequences with V and J called. Part of the clones is not carried over; for the studies checked, unresolved V genes explain less than half of this, and the remainder is unexplained. The sample profile shows some 100,000 clones; 80% to 90% of them were found once. Jointly, the top ten make up 7.1% of the sample. The sequencing used peripheral blood, collected 28 days after the second AZD1222 dose. Receptors originate from an adult who received the AZD1222 COVID-19 vaccine.

The V and J genes are TRBV28 and TRBJ2-5, with a tentative D call TRBD2 (5 bases). Trimming stripped 4 bases from V and 7 bases from J, with 25 bases between. This CDR3 spans 17 amino acids. Germline-derived CDR1 and CDR2 are MDHEN and SYDVKM. CDR3 DNA: TGTGCCAGCAGTTCCCCGCGGGCTACCTGGGGATTTTGGACCCAGTACTTC. The encoded protein is CASSSPRATWGFWTQYF.

This chain uses TRBV7-2 with TRBJ2-7, with TRBD1 identical over 7 bases. Trimming removed 0 bases from V and 3 bases from J; junction bases left unmatched: 5. This CDR3 comprises 15 residues. CDR1 and CDR2 (germline): SGHTA, FQGNSA. CDR3 loop: CASSLARQGIYEQYF. CDR3 in DNA: TGTGCCAGCAGCTTAGCGAGACAGGGAATCTACGAGCAGTACTTC.

The rearrangement links TRBV11-2 to TRBJ2-5, with 7 bases matching TRBD1. Per the germline V gene, CDR1 is SGHAT and CDR2 is FQNNGV. The CDR3 length is 16 residues. V shed 0 bases, J shed 6 bases, and the junction held 10 bases outside the gene matches. This chain's CDR3 is CASSLDGTAAFQTQYF. CDR3 nucleotide sequence: TGTGCCAGCAGCTTAGACGGGACAGCCGCATTCCAGACCCAGTACTTC. The full variable domain, completed using reference TRBV11-2 and TRBJ2-5, is EAGVAQSPRYKIIEKRQSVAFWCNPISGHATLYWYQQILGQGPKLLIQFQNNGVVDDSQLPKDRFSAERLKGVDSTLKIQPAKLEDSAVYLCASSLDGTAAFQTQYFGPGTRLLVL.

The chain combines TRBV7-9 with TRBJ2-1; D not certain. Per the germline V gene, CDR1 is SEHNR and CDR2 is FQNEAQ (reference sequence). V lost 4 bases and J 10 bases, leaving 11 bases between the germline ends. The CDR3 runs to 12 residues. CDR3 coding DNA: TGTGCCAGCAGCTCCACCATGGGAGAGCAGTTCTTC. Encoded protein: CASSSTMGEQFF.

The chain joins TRBV11-3 to TRBJ1-3; D ambiguous. This CDR3 region has 15 residues. Per the germline V gene, CDR1 is SGHNT and CDR2 is YENEEA. Trimming removed 2 bases from V and 0 bases from J, with 8 bases in between. This CDR3 reads CASSLMVLSGNTIYF. CDR3 bases: TGTGCCAGCAGCTTAATGGTTCTCTCTGGAAACACCATATATTTT.

The V call is TRBV12-5, the J call TRBJ1-3; TRBD1 might be the D (6 bases). The germline V gene encodes CDR1 LGHNT and CDR2 FRNRAP. V was pared by 0 bases and J by 4 bases, with 13 bases between. This CDR3 is built from 16 residues. This chain's CDR3 is CASGLVQPGAGNTIYF. Here the CDR3 DNA reads TGTGCTAGTGGTTTGGTACAGCCGGGGGCGGGAAACACCATATATTTT.

This clone was picked up one time. V and J are TRBV9 and TRBJ1-2, with D unresolved. CDR1 SGDLS and CDR2 YYNGEE come from the germline V gene. This CDR3 is 15 amino acids long. V was trimmed by 0 bases and J by 1 base, leaving 10 bases between them. The CDR3 here is CASSVVDQFNYGYTF. The CDR3 nucleotides read TGTGCCAGCAGCGTAGTTGATCAGTTTAACTATGGCTACACCTTC.

J is TRBJ1-4 and V is TRBV5-4, with D maybe TRBD1 (5 bases). From germline, CDR1 is SGHNT and CDR2 YYREEE (reference sequence). The CDR3 has 15 residues. Trimming cost V 4 bases and J 4 bases, with 14 bases left between them. Here the CDR3 reads CASSRDQGNNEKLFF. DNA of the CDR3: TGTGCCAGCAGCAGAGACCAGGGAAATAATGAAAAACTGTTTTTT.

The genes are TRBV7-2 and TRBJ2-3; the match to TRBD2 covers 14 bases. This CDR3 spans 16 amino acids. Trimming took 5 bases from V and 4 from J; bases not matched to a gene: 5. The germline V gene encodes CDR1 SGHTA and CDR2 FQGNSA. CDR3 DNA sequence: TGTGCCAGCAGCACGGGACTAGCGGGGGTGGCAGATACGCAGTATTTT. It codes for CASSTGLAGVADTQYF.